A selection of T cell receptor beta chains follows, all from one sample in a study of control samples from healthy donors and cancer patients. Clones were sequenced by immunoSEQ multiplex PCR, and TCRdb holds only the in-frame ones, with some missing. This sample has fewer than 90,000 clones, with 90% to 95% found just once. The specimen sequenced was blood. The receptor source for this set is a woman aged 40 to 55 in good health. The CDR3 runs from the conserved cysteine through the conserved F or W. The D gene is left open where the match is weak. The size field is filled for only some rows; it gives once, few, many or a size class.

V gene	clone size	D gene	J gene	CDR3 protein	CDR3 DNA
TRBV7-9	.	.	TRBJ2-1	CASSLRGEKKFF	TGTGCCAGCAGCTTAAGGGGGGAAAAAAAGTTCTTC
TRBV4-1	.	.	TRBJ2-2	CASSQGSVSYTGELFF	TGCGCCAGCAGCCAAGGAAGCGTCTCCTACACCGGGGAGCTGTTTTTT
TRBV27	.	.	TRBJ1-1	CASSYQGGTEAFF	TGTGCCAGCAGTTATCAGGGAGGGACTGAAGCTTTCTTT
TRBV7-9	.	.	TRBJ1-4	CASSPRRIREKLFF	TGTGCCAGCAGCCCAAGACGAATTAGGGAAAAACTGTTTTTT
TRBV6-5	.	.	TRBJ1-4	CASTGGVFEKLFF	TGTGCCAGCACGGGAGGGGTATTTGAAAAACTGTTTTTT
TRBV5-4	.	.	TRBJ1-2	CASSGLMNGYGYTF	TGTGCCAGCAGCGGCCTTATGAACGGCTATGGCTACACCTTC
TRBV18	.	.	TRBJ2-3	CASSLYTDTQYF	TGTGCCAGCTCACTGTACACAGATACGCAGTATTTT
TRBV27	.	TRBD1	TRBJ1-6	CASSGDRTGEAYYSPLHF	TGTGCCAGCAGTGGGGATAGGACAGGGGAGGCCTATTATTCACCCCTCCACTTT
TRBV19	once	.	TRBJ2-3	CASRTDPSVDTQYF	TGTGCCAGTAGGACGGACCCTAGCGTAGATACGCAGTATTTT
TRBV7-8	.	.	TRBJ1-4	CASSLASGASGELFF	TGTGCCAGCAGCTTAGCCTCCGGCGCGTCAGGGGAACTGTTTTTT
TRBV10-3	.	.	TRBJ1-5	CAISDDGVVSNQPQHF	TGTGCCATCAGTGACGATGGGGTCGTGAGCAATCAGCCCCAGCATTTT
TRBV7-9	few	.	TRBJ2-3	CASSPRSLGADTQYF	TGTGCCAGCAGCCCCCGGTCGCTCGGGGCAGATACGCAGTATTTT
TRBV7-3	.	.	TRBJ2-1	CASSWIPNSYNEQFF	TGTGCCAGCAGCTGGATCCCAAACTCCTACAATGAGCAGTTCTTC
TRBV9	.	TRBD1	TRBJ2-1	CASSPDRVDNEQFF	TGTGCCAGCAGCCCTGACAGGGTTGACAATGAGCAGTTCTTC
TRBV9	once	TRBD2	TRBJ2-7	CARNGTSGLSYEQYF	TGTGCCAGGAACGGGACTAGCGGTCTCTCCTACGAGCAGTACTTC
TRBV4-1	once	.	TRBJ1-1	CASSQEAGNTEAFF	TGCGCCAGCAGCCAAGAAGCAGGAAACACTGAAGCTTTCTTT
TRBV19	.	.	TRBJ2-7	CASSIDPNSRSIYEQYF	TGTGCCAGTAGTATAGACCCGAACAGCCGCTCAATCTACGAGCAGTACTTC
TRBV18	once	.	TRBJ2-7	CASSPQGGEQYF	TGTGCCAGCTCACCACAGGGGGGCGAGCAGTACTTC
TRBV4-1	.	.	TRBJ1-5	CASSQDGGGQPQHF	TGCGCCAGCAGCCAGGACGGGGGGGGTCAGCCCCAGCATTTT
TRBV4-2	.	.	TRBJ2-7	CASSQVRGVGYEQYF	TGTGCCAGCAGCCAAGTAAGGGGGGTCGGCTACGAGCAGTACTTC
TRBV11-2	few	.	TRBJ1-1	CASSLWVRDTEAFF	TGTGCCAGCAGCTTATGGGTTCGGGACACTGAAGCTTTCTTT
TRBV5-1	.	.	TRBJ2-2	CASSLDGLGASRELFF	TGCGCCAGCAGCTTGGATGGTCTCGGCGCGTCCCGGGAGCTGTTTTTT
TRBV14	.	.	TRBJ1-2	CASSQDSFDRGGYTF	TGTGCCAGCAGCCAAGACAGTTTCGACCGGGGAGGCTACACCTTC